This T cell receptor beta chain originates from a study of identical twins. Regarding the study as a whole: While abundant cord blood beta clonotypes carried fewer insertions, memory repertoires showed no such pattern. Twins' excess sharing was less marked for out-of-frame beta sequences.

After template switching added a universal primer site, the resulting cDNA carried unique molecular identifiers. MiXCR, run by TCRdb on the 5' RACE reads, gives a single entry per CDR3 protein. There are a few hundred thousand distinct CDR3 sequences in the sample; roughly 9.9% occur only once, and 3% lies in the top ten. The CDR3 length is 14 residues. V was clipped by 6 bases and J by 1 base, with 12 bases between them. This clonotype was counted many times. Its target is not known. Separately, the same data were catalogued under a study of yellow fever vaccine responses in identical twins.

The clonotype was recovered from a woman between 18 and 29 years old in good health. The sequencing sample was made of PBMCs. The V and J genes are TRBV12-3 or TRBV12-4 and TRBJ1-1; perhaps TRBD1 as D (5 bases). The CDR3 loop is CASSPPGGNTEAFF. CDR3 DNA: TGTGCCAGCAGCCCACCGGGGGGGAACACTGAAGCTTTCTTT.